Given below is one T cell receptor beta chain in context. The antigen is undetermined. The data stem from a study of cytomegalovirus exposure and HLA in healthy donors. Study-wide results and caveats: Among TCR beta chains, those listed as cytomegalovirus-associated numbered over 150. According to a later analysis, TCR clusters from the first cohort tended to co-occur in the 100 to 150 validation repertoires.

The protocol was immunoSEQ multiplex PCR, while the TCRdb copy is restricted to in-frame clones and leaves out a portion. Of 60,000 to 85,000 clones listed, around 96% were seen once; the top ten hold roughly 4.7%. A roughly 120-subject validation cohort, separate from the approximately 670-subject first cohort, supplied the donors. The source of this sequence is a woman aged 18-29 years in good health and CMV-seropositive. Sequencing used PBMCs.

The CDR3, as DNA: TGCGCCAGCAGCCTGGGACTGATCTATGGCTACACCTTC. The encoded protein is CASSLGLIYGYTF. V is TRBV5-1 and J is TRBJ1-2, with a possible D match to TRBD1 (5 bases). The germline gives CDR1 SGHRS, CDR2 YFSETQ. The CDR3 extends over 13 amino acids. V was cut by 4 bases and J by 4 bases, with 11 bases left in between.